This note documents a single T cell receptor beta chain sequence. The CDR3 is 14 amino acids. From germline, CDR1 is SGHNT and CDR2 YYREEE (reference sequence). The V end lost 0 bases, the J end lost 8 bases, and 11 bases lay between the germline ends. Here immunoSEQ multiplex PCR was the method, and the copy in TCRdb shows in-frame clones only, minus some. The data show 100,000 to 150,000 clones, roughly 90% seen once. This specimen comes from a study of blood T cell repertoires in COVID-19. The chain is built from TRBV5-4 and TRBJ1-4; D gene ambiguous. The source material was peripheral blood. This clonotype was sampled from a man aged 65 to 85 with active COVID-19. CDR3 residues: CASSLAGLPEKLFF. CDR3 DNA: TGTGCCAGCAGCTTGGCTGGACTGCCCGAAAAACTGTTTTTT. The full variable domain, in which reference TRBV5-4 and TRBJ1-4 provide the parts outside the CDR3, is ETGVTQSPTHLIKTRGQQVTLRCSSQSGHNTVSWYQQALGQGPQFIFQYYREEENGRGNFPPRFSGLQFPNYSSELNVNALELDDSALYLCASSLAGLPEKLFFGSGTQLSVL.